This T cell receptor (beta chain) emerged from a study of T cell responses to AZD1222 COVID-19 vaccine. Whole-study results and caveats: Clonal diversity may have been underestimated, and the donors were mostly white British, with more females than males. Just a handful of AZD1222 recipients were seropositive at baseline. The study found vaccine-associated CD4 TCRs spanning spike, dominant at 160-218 and 743-854.

V shed 8 bases and J shed 3 bases, with 14 bases lying between them. From germline, CDR1 is LGHDT and CDR2 YNNKEL (reference sequence). The CDR3 extends over 14 amino acids. Method: immunoSEQ multiplex PCR; TCRdb's copy keeps in-frame clones and lacks some. The table has some 99,000 clones, nearly 90% seen once. To note about this clone: Its antigen remains unknown.

This sequence originates from an adult in good health. The rearrangement joins TRBV3-1 (or the pseudogene TRBV3-2) to TRBJ1-5, with a tentative D call TRBD1 (5 bases). The starting material was peripheral blood, obtained on day 0 of AZD1222 vaccination. CDR3 DNA sequence: TGTGCCAGCCGCGGAGAGGGGTACAATCAGCCCCAGCATTTT. Protein: CASRGEGYNQPQHF.